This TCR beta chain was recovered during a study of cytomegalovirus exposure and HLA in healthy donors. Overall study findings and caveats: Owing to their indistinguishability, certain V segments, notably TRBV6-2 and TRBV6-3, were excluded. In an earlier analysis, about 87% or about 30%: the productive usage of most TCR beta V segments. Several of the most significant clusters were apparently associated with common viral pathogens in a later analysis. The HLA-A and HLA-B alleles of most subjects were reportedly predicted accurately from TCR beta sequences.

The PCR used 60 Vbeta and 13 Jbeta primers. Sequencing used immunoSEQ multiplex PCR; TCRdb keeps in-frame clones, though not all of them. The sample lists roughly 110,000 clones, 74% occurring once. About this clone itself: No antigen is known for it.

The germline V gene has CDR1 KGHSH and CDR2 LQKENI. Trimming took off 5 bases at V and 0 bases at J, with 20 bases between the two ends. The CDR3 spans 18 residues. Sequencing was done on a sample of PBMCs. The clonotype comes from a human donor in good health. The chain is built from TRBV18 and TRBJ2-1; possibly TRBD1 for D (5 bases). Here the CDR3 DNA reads TGTGCCAGCTCAGCCACAAGGACGACAGAAAGCTCCTACAATGAGCAGTTCTTC. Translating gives CASSATRTTESSYNEQFF.